The 24 T cell receptor beta chains given below trace back to one sample, sequenced in a study of regulatory T cells in long-lasting Graves disease. Arm-PCR of CDR3 regions and iRepertoire HTBI primers were the basis on which TCR beta libraries were built. MiXCR, applied by TCRdb to the multiplex PCR reads, yields one record per CDR3 protein. The sample holds over 650,000 distinct CDR3 sequences; approximately 29% are singletons and the top ten take roughly 46%. Indicated time point: persistent/refractory GD, antithyroid drugs over 5 years with positive TRAb. TCR sequences were obtained from RNA taken from PBMCs. Specimen: peripheral blood mononuclear cells (PBMCs), collected when the disease was refractory, from a patient treated with antithyroid drugs. These receptors were collected from a female donor with Graves disease.

This clonotype was counted many times. V gene TRBV12-5 combines with J gene TRBJ2-7, with D perhaps TRBD2 (6 bases). Germline V gene sequence: CDR1 LGHNT, CDR2 FRNRAP. Trimming pared 6 bases from V and 0 bases from J, leaving 12 bases between. This CDR3 region has 14 residues. The CDR3 nucleotides read TGTGCTAGTGGGCCCGGGACTCCCTCCTACGAGCAGTACTTC. Translation: CASGPGTPSYEQYF.

The J gene is TRBJ2-7, the V gene TRBV20-1, with 8 positions matching TRBD2. The trim removed 0 bases at V and 3 bases at J, leaving 7 bases unmatched. CDR1 is DFQATT, CDR2 SNEGSKA, per germline (reference sequence). The CDR3 consists of 15 residues. The CDR3 DNA reads as TGCAGTGCTAGAGAGGTTACTAGCGGAGGCTACGAGCAGTACTTC. Translating it yields CSAREVTSGGYEQYF.

This chain links TRBV6-5 with TRBJ1-2, with 7 bases that match TRBD1. The CDR3 has 15 amino acids. CDR1 and CDR2 from the germline V gene are MNHEY and SVGAGI. The trim removed 0 bases at V and 3 bases at J, leaving 4 bases unmatched. For the CDR3, the DNA is TGTGCCAGCAGTTACTCGACAGGGACAGACTATGGCTACACCTTC. Its translation is CASSYSTGTDYGYTF.

The rearrangement uses TRBV7-2 and TRBJ1-2, with unresolved D. Germline V gene lookup returns CDR1 SGHTA and CDR2 FQGNSA. The CDR3 sequence is 15 residues long. The ends were cut back, 1 base at V and 0 bases at J, with 9 bases in the middle. CDR3 loop: CASSLVTEANYGYTF. The CDR3 DNA reads as TGTGCCAGCAGCTTAGTAACAGAAGCTAACTATGGCTACACCTTC.

The genes are TRBV12-3 or TRBV12-4 and TRBJ1-1; perhaps TRBD1 as D (5 bases). The CDR3 extends over 16 amino acids. Trimming stripped 4 bases from V and 1 base from J, with 16 bases between. The CDR3 here is CASSSTLGRGNTEAFF. CDR3 coding DNA: TGTGCCAGCAGTTCCACCCTAGGGAGGGGGAACACTGAAGCTTTCTTT.

This clonotype was found a few times. The chain is built from TRBV9 and TRBJ1-4, with 7 bases fitting TRBD1. This CDR3 region has 14 residues. Per the germline V gene, CDR1 is SGDLS and CDR2 is YYNGEE. Trimming at V came to 3 bases and at J to 4 bases, leaving 3 bases not matched to a gene. CDR3 coding DNA: TGTGCCAGCAGCGCGACAGGGTTTAATGAAAAACTGTTTTTT. Residues: CASSATGFNEKLFF.

The chain couples TRBV13 to TRBJ2-2; 10 nucleotides align to TRBD1. Germline trimming cut 5 bases from V and 1 base from J; bases unmatched to any gene: 4. Germline loops: CDR1 PRHDT, CDR2 FYEKMQ (reference sequence). The CDR3 has 16 residues. The CDR3, as DNA: TGTGCCAGCAGCCCGGACAGGGGGTGGAACACCGGGGAGCTGTTTTTT. It encodes CASSPDRGWNTGELFF.

V usage is TRBV6-1 and J usage is TRBJ1-1; the match to TRBD1 covers 8 bases. This CDR3 is 16 amino acids long. Trimming removed 4 bases from V and 5 bases from J; junction bases left unmatched: 12. Germline CDR1 MNHNS, CDR2 SASEGT. CDR3 in amino acids: CASSALAGTGPTEAFF. The CDR3 nucleotides are TGTGCCAGCAGTGCTCTCGCCGGGACAGGACCTACTGAAGCTTTCTTT.

This clonotype was seen repeatedly, ten times or more. The chain joins TRBV5-4 to TRBJ2-6; 8 positions match TRBD1. This CDR3 contains 17 residues. V gave up 4 bases and J gave up 3 bases; unmatched junction bases: 9. Germline V gene data show CDR1 as SGHNT and CDR2 as YYREEE (reference sequence). Here the CDR3 DNA reads TGTGCCAGCAGCCCCGACGGACAGGGCTATGGGGCCAACGTCCTGACTTTC. It encodes CASSPDGQGYGANVLTF.

The chain links TRBV7-9 to TRBJ2-1; 14 bases agree with TRBD2. With 5 bases clipped from V and 6 bases from J, the junction kept 9 bases outside the gene matches. CDR3 length: 17 amino acids. Germline V gene sequence: CDR1 SEHNR, CDR2 FQNEAQ (reference sequence). The CDR3 protein is CASSTTAGTSGSNEQFF. CDR3 in DNA: TGTGCCAGCAGCACAACGGCCGGGACTAGCGGGAGCAATGAGCAGTTCTTC.

This clonotype was detected ten times or more. The chain couples TRBV29-1 to TRBJ2-5; the D call may be TRBD1 or TRBD2 (5 bases each). V lost 6 bases to trimming and J lost 2 bases, with 10 bases between them. The CDR3 contains 12 residues. CDR1 and CDR2 from the germline V gene are SQVTM and ANQGSEA. The CDR3 loop reads CSVGTGQETQYF. CDR3 bases: TGCAGCGTGGGGACGGGTCAAGAGACCCAGTACTTC. The variable domain in full, with the rest retrieved from reference TRBV29-1 and TRBJ2-5, is SAVISQKPSRDICQRGTSLTIQCQVDSQVTMMFWYRQQPGQSLTLIATANQGSEATYESGFVIDKFPISRPNLTFSTLTVSNMSPEDSSIYLCSVGTGQETQYFGPGTRLLVL.

This clonotype was observed a few times. The rearrangement joins TRBV5-1 to TRBJ1-4; 11 positions match TRBD1. CDR1 SGHRS and CDR2 YFSETQ come from the germline V gene. The CDR3 runs 16 residues. J was trimmed by 5 bases and V by 4 bases; bases with no gene match: 7. This CDR3 is CASSTGQGAMNEKLFF. CDR3 in DNA: TGCGCCAGCAGCACCGGACAGGGGGCTATGAATGAAAAACTGTTTTTT.

The chain couples TRBV9 to TRBJ1-3; D is ambiguous. CDR3 length: 16 residues. The ends were cut back, 0 bases at V and 3 bases at J, with 13 bases in the middle. Germline CDR1 and CDR2: SGDLS and YYNGEE. The DNA for the CDR3 is TGTGCCAGCAGCGTAGAGGCAGGTAGATTTGGAAACACCATATATTTT. Encoded protein: CASSVEAGRFGNTIYF.

J is TRBJ2-3 and V is TRBV28; 11 nucleotides line up with TRBD2. The V segment lost 4 bases and the J segment 4 bases; nucleotides outside the gene matches: 4. The CDR3 consists of 15 residues. The germline V gene has CDR1 MDHEN and CDR2 SYDVKM. The CDR3 nucleotides read TGTGCCAGCAGTTGGACTAGCGGGCAGGCAGATACGCAGTATTTT. It translates to CASSWTSGQADTQYF. Looking up the rest from reference TRBV28 and TRBJ2-3 gives the full variable domain: DVKVTQSSRYLVKRTGEKVFLECVQDMDHENMFWYRQDPGLGLRLIYFSYDVKMKEKGDIPEGYSVSREKKERFSLILESASTNQTSMYLCASSWTSGQADTQYFGPGTRLTVL.

The chain employs TRBV6-2 or TRBV6-3 and TRBJ2-2; D unresolved. Germline assignment: CDR1 MNHEY and CDR2 SVGEGT. V was cut by 5 bases and J by 7 bases, with 11 bases left in between. This CDR3 contains 13 residues. The CDR3 DNA reads TGTGCCAGCAGTACGCGAGGTGTCGGGGAGCTGTTTTTT. Amino acid sequence: CASSTRGVGELFF.

This clonotype has just a few counts. The chain has TRBV4-1 and TRBJ2-7; D remains ambiguous. The germline V gene encodes CDR1 MGHRA and CDR2 YSYEKL. V was trimmed by 0 bases and J by 2 bases, leaving 11 bases between them. The CDR3 loop spans 15 amino acids. The CDR3: CASSQEGQATYEQYF. The CDR3 DNA sequence: TGCGCCAGCAGCCAAGAAGGGCAGGCCACCTACGAGCAGTACTTC.

The chain links TRBV6-2 or TRBV6-3 to TRBJ2-2; TRBD2 agrees at 7 bases. CDR1 is MNHEY, CDR2 SVGEGT, per germline. The J segment lost 3 bases and the V segment lost 7 bases, leaving 8 bases of the junction unmatched. This CDR3 has 15 residues. The CDR3 region has the DNA TGTGCCAGCATTGGAAGGGGAGGGGACACCGGGGAGCTGTTTTTT. It specifies CASIGRGGDTGELFF.

This clonotype occurred many times. CDR3 nucleotides: TGTGCCATAGGGACAACTTATTCACCCCTCCACTTT. Translation: CAIGTTYSPLHF. The chain employs TRBV28 and TRBJ1-6, with TRBD1 as a possible D gene (6 bases). CDR3 length equals 12 residues. V was shortened by 10 bases and J by 8 bases, with 12 bases between the two germline ends. Germline CDR1 is MDHEN and CDR2 is SYDVKM. Variable domain in full (rest from reference TRBV28 and TRBJ1-6): DVKVTQSSRYLVKRTGEKVFLECVQDMDHENMFWYRQDPGLGLRLIYFSYDVKMKEKGDIPEGYSVSREKKERFSLILESASTNQTSMYLCAIGTTYSPLHFGNGTRLTVT.

J is TRBJ2-6 and V is TRBV2; D might be TRBD1 or TRBD2, each matching 5 bases. The CDR3 has 15 amino acids. Per the germline V gene, CDR1 is SNHLY and CDR2 is FYNNEI. V lost 6 bases, J lost 2 bases, and 11 bases lay in between. CDR3 sequence (DNA): TGTGCCAGCAGAGCCAGGGAGACTGGGGCCAACGTCCTGACTTTC. Amino acids: CASRARETGANVLTF.

The chain links TRBV10-3 to TRBJ2-2; D gene unclear. V gave up 3 bases and J gave up 7 bases, with 3 bases separating them. Per germline, CDR1 ENHRY and CDR2 SYGVKD. The CDR3 contains 11 residues. As DNA, the CDR3 is TGTGCCATCAGTGACAGCGGGGAGCTGTTTTTT. This sequence encodes CAISDSGELFF.

A few counts support this clonotype. The chain is built from TRBV6-5 and TRBJ1-2; the D gene is possibly TRBD1 (5 bases). Germline CDR1 MNHEY, CDR2 SVGAGI. Deletions cut 2 bases from V and 0 bases from J, with 10 bases between. The CDR3 is 15 amino acids. This chain's CDR3 is CASSYASGSNYGYTF. CDR3 sequence (DNA): TGTGCCAGCAGTTACGCCTCAGGGTCTAACTATGGCTACACCTTC.

In this sample, this clonotype turned up a few times. V usage is TRBV6-1 and J usage is TRBJ2-5, with 8 nucleotides matching TRBD1. This CDR3 has 12 amino acids. Germline values: CDR1 MNHNS, CDR2 SASEGT. J lost 6 bases, V lost 6 bases, and 3 bases had no gene match. Here the CDR3 reads CASRGQVQTQYF. CDR3 coding DNA: TGTGCCAGCAGGGGACAGGTGCAGACCCAGTACTTC.

This clonotype was found once. The chain is built from TRBV15 and TRBJ1-4, with D maybe TRBD1 (6 bases). This CDR3 has 17 amino acids. Germline loops: CDR1 LNHNV, CDR2 YYDKDF (reference sequence). Trimming took 0 bases from V and 0 from J, leaving 11 bases between them. CDR3 region: CATSRDLGAATNEKLFF. The CDR3 nucleotides read TGTGCCACCAGCAGAGATTTGGGGGCAGCAACTAATGAAAAACTGTTTTTT.

This clonotype was detected a few times. V is TRBV20-1 and J is TRBJ2-4; TRBD2 aligns across 8 bases. The CDR3 is 20 residues long. Germline CDR1 is DFQATT and CDR2 is SNEGSKA (reference sequence). With V trimmed by 0 bases and J by 3 bases, 19 bases remained unmatched. The CDR3 DNA reads TGCAGTGCTAGAGATTCCGGGACTAGGGGAAGGCTTTATGTCAAAAACATTCAGTACTTC. Translation gives CSARDSGTRGRLYVKNIQYF.